The T cell receptor beta chain under discussion was sequenced for a study of shared clonotypes between healthy human individuals. This CDR3 comprises 17 residues. Germline CDR1 reads ENHRY; CDR2 reads SYGVKD. Trimming cost V 2 bases and J 0 bases, with 11 bases left between them. Original processing notes: Quality scores were absent from the junction-only immunoSEQ sequences, so filtering differed. Repertoires were generated with immunoSEQ multiplex PCR, while TCRdb's copy carries only in-frame clones and drops some. V, J and clone size were drawn from that table, and D and trimming were deduced from the DNA. In the table there are 2.5 million or so clones, approximately 92% of which are singletons. A remark on this clone: Its antigen is as yet unknown.

Whole-study results and caveats: Represented diversity (both genetic and exposure-history) was limited by the small number of donors.

Input material: naive CD4+ T cells sorted from blood. Subset reported: CD45RA+ positively selected. The chain has TRBV10-3 and TRBJ1-6; no definite D call. This sequence originates from a man aged 18 to 29 in good health. In DNA, the CDR3 is TGTGCCATCAGTGAGGAAATAGGGAGCTCCTATAATTCACCCCTCCACTTT. It codes for CAISEEIGSSYNSPLHF.